The 3 T cell receptor beta chains below come from one sample, sequenced in a study of Ad26.COV2.S vaccination and SARS-CoV-2 variants (dated by TCRdb to the early 2020s). Receptors were amplified or captured by the immunoSEQ multiplex PCR assay. TCRdb obtained this table from immuneACCESS and retained in-frame rearrangements with V and J assigned. These tables miss some clones; where compared with another copy, unresolved V genes account for less than half of the shortfall, and the remainder is unexplained. This sample is represented by about half a million clones; roughly 87% of them were singletons. Together, the top ten hold more than 1.5% of the sample. The treatment or condition tag for this specimen amounts to: approximately 18 received Ad26.COV2.S at low or high dose, single or two shots; about 5 received placebo; per-sample allocation not given. Repertoires of vaccine and placebo recipients were sequenced from samples taken on day 63 after the first injection.

Sequences were derived from peripheral blood, sampled in a trial of Ad26.COV2.S vaccine versus placebo. The origin of the receptors is a person between 18 and 59 years old who received the Ad26.COV2.S COVID-19 vaccine or a placebo.

The rearrangement joins TRBV6-2 or TRBV6-3 to TRBJ1-2, with 7 bases identical to TRBD1. The trim removed 7 bases at V and 1 base at J, leaving 12 bases unmatched. This CDR3 has 16 amino acids. Germline V CDR1 and CDR2: MNHEY, SVGEGT. This CDR3 reads CASIPAGTVYNYGYTF. The CDR3 nucleotides are TGTGCCAGCATCCCGGCGGGGACAGTCTATAACTATGGCTACACCTTC.

The V call is TRBV28, the J call TRBJ2-7, with D possibly matching TRBD2 (6 bases). With 7 bases removed from V and 2 bases from J, the gap between germline ends came to 12 bases. Germline assignment: CDR1 MDHEN and CDR2 SYDVKM. The CDR3 contains 13 residues. Written as DNA, the CDR3 is TGTGCCAGCATGGGGGGTCCTCCCTACGAGCAGTACTTC. Amino acid sequence: CASMGGPPYEQYF.

The CDR3 region has the DNA TGTGCCAGTAGTATGGAGACAGAAAGTTCACCCCTCCACTTT. Translated: CASSMETESSPLHF. The rearrangement links TRBV19 to TRBJ1-6, with a tentative D call TRBD1 (5 bases). The CDR3 has 14 amino acids. V lost 3 bases, J lost 9 bases, and 12 bases lay in between. The V gene's germline CDR1 is LNHDA and CDR2 SQIVND (reference sequence).